The 27 T cell receptor beta chains in this list originate from one sample, sequenced in a study of shared clonotypes between healthy human individuals. Using immunoSEQ multiplex PCR, the repertoire was profiled, and TCRdb retains in-frame clones only, with some absent. Of a few million clones detected, over 85% appear once; the ten largest clones hold 0.3% to 0.4%. Material: naive CD4+ T cells from PBMCs. Subset given: CD45RA+ positively selected. All receptors derive from a man aged 18 to 30 in good health. Some clones in this sample may be carry-over from other donors' samples.

This clone was counted a single time. The chain links TRBV19 to TRBJ2-1, with D possibly being TRBD1 or TRBD2 (5 bases each). The germline V gene encodes CDR1 LNHDA and CDR2 SQIVND (reference sequence). Trimming cost V 5 bases and J 7 bases, with 18 bases left between them. The CDR3 is made up of 15 amino acids. This CDR3 is CASSPRETRWNEQFF. CDR3 coding DNA: TGTGCCAGTAGTCCCAGGGAGACCCGCTGGAATGAGCAGTTCTTC.

The chain is built from TRBV29-1 and TRBJ2-3, with 7 bases that match TRBD1. This CDR3 has 17 amino acids. CDR1 is SQVTM, CDR2 ANQGSEA, per germline. V gave up 2 bases and J gave up 5 bases; unmatched junction bases: 16. The CDR3 is CSVERGTGTDHLDTQYF. The CDR3 DNA follows: TGCAGCGTTGAAAGGGGCACCGGGACAGATCATTTAGATACGCAGTATTTT.

The sample holds a few counts of this clone. The chain couples TRBV7-2 to TRBJ2-7; no reliable D call. The V end lost 5 bases, the J end lost 9 bases, and 17 bases lay between the germline ends. The CDR3 is 13 residues long. Germline CDR1 is SGHTA and CDR2 is FQGNSA. In DNA, the CDR3 is TGTGCCAGCAGCACTCGACCGGGCCTCGGGCAGTACTTC. This sequence encodes CASSTRPGLGQYF.

The CDR3 bases are TGTGCCAGCAGCTATCGGTGGGGCGCCGGGTTAGATACGCAGTATTTT. The encoded protein is CASSYRWGAGLDTQYF. The chain employs TRBV5-6 and TRBJ2-3, with D perhaps TRBD1 (5 bases). Germline V lookup: CDR1 SGHDT, CDR2 YYEEEE. The CDR3 has 16 amino acids. Trimming stripped 3 bases from V and 5 bases from J, with 19 bases between.

The sample holds one count of this clone. The V gene is TRBV7-2, the J gene TRBJ2-3; 7 bases map to TRBD2. The CDR3 is 16 amino acids. V lost 1 base to trimming and J lost 2 bases; unmatched junction nucleotides: 6. Germline lookup yields CDR1 SGHTA and CDR2 FQGNSA. The CDR3 DNA is TGTGCCAGCAGCTTAGTACCGGGACTACCCACAGATACGCAGTATTTT. This translates into CASSLVPGLPTDTQYF.

This sequence joins TRBV30 and TRBJ1-1; 8 bases are a match to TRBD1. The CDR3 has 12 amino acids. The germline gives CDR1 GTSNPN, CDR2 SVGIG (reference sequence). V lost 5 bases, J lost 4 bases, and 3 bases stayed unmatched. CDR3 region: CAWFQGATEAFF. CDR3 bases: TGTGCCTGGTTTCAGGGGGCCACTGAAGCTTTCTTT.

This chain links TRBV29-1 with TRBJ2-7; D is uncertain. V was trimmed by 7 bases and J by 2 bases, leaving 9 bases between them. Germline CDR1 SQVTM, CDR2 ANQGSEA. The CDR3 runs 11 residues. The CDR3 region is CSARLPYEQYF. CDR3 in DNA: TGCAGCGCACGACTCCCCTACGAGCAGTACTTC.

CDR3 coding DNA: TGTGCCACCAGCAGAGCTAGTTATGGCTACACCTTC. Its protein is CATSRASYGYTF. The chain is built from TRBV15 and TRBJ1-2; no clear D. Looked up from germline, CDR1 is LNHNV and CDR2 is YYDKDF (reference sequence). This CDR3 is built from 12 residues. V lost 1 base to trimming and J lost 5 bases, with 5 bases between them.

The chain employs TRBV5-1 and TRBJ2-1, with D possibly being TRBD1 (6 bases). V was clipped by 1 base and J by 8 bases, with 10 bases between them. Germline V gene data show CDR1 as SGHRS and CDR2 as YFSETQ. The CDR3 loop spans 13 amino acids. The CDR3 sequence: CASSLTGSHEQFF. CDR3 sequence (DNA): TGCGCCAGCAGCTTGACAGGGTCCCATGAGCAGTTCTTC.

This rearrangement joins TRBV10-3 to TRBJ2-1, with TRBD2 identical over 10 bases. Germline CDR1 reads ENHRY; CDR2 reads SYGVKD. Trimming took 6 bases from V and 7 from J; bases not matched to a gene: 9. The CDR3 is 15 residues long. This CDR3 is CAISDASGSWNEQFF. As DNA, the CDR3 is TGTGCCATCAGCGACGCTAGCGGGAGTTGGAATGAGCAGTTCTTC.

V is TRBV7-2 and J is TRBJ2-1; 10 bases fit TRBD2. Germline assignment: CDR1 SGHTA and CDR2 FQGNSA. V shed 4 bases, J shed 8 bases, and the junction held 8 bases outside the gene matches. This CDR3 region has 15 residues. The CDR3 loop reads CASSSSSGSFDEQFF. CDR3 in DNA: TGTGCCAGCAGCTCATCTAGCGGGAGTTTCGATGAGCAGTTCTTC.

The rearrangement uses TRBV12-5 and TRBJ2-1, with D maybe TRBD1 (5 bases). Germline V gene lookup returns CDR1 LGHNT and CDR2 FRNRAP. Trimming pared 1 base from V and 8 bases from J, leaving 6 bases between. This CDR3 contains 12 residues. The CDR3 bases are TGTGCTAGTGGTTTGGCACAGGATGAGCAGTTCTTC. This encodes CASGLAQDEQFF.

The CDR3 reads CASVNRDTEAFF. In nucleotides, the CDR3 is TGTGCCAGCGTGAACAGGGATACTGAAGCTTTCTTT. The chain uses TRBV28 and TRBJ1-1, with D tentatively TRBD1 (6 bases). V was shortened by 8 bases and J by 5 bases, with 12 bases between the two germline ends. The CDR3 is 12 amino acids. Germline V CDR1 and CDR2: MDHEN, SYDVKM.

The genes are TRBV9 and TRBJ1-4; D not resolved. The germline V gene has CDR1 SGDLS and CDR2 YYNGEE. This CDR3 is built from 14 residues. V dropped 5 bases and J dropped 2 bases, with 10 bases sitting between them. Written as DNA, the CDR3 is TGTGCCAGCAGTGCCGGGTTTACTAATGAAAAACTGTTTTTT. Protein product: CASSAGFTNEKLFF.

The chain is built from TRBV2 and TRBJ1-2, with TRBD1 as a possible D gene (6 bases). Germline CDR1 and CDR2: SNHLY and FYNNEI. Trimming shortened V by 7 bases and J by 0 bases, and 12 bases separated the two germline ends. The CDR3 spans 14 residues. CDR3 sequence: CASKNRETNYGYTF. CDR3 nucleotide sequence: TGTGCCAGCAAAAACAGGGAAACTAACTATGGCTACACCTTC.

This chain links TRBV2 with TRBJ2-7; 7 nucleotides align to TRBD1. Germline CDR1 SNHLY, CDR2 FYNNEI. The trim removed 4 bases at V and 8 bases at J, leaving 8 bases unmatched. This CDR3 contains 13 residues. CDR3 nucleotide sequence: TGTGCCAGCAGTGTTACAGGGGATTCAAAGCAGTACTTC. Residues: CASSVTGDSKQYF.

About this clone: At the DNA level, this CDR3 is encoded by other sequences in the same sample as well. This chain links TRBV5-1 with TRBJ2-1; 9 bases match TRBD2. Germline V gives CDR1 SGHRS, CDR2 YFSETQ. This CDR3 spans 15 amino acids. V lost 4 bases, J lost 4 bases, and 6 bases stayed unmatched. The CDR3 DNA reads TGCGCCAGCAGCGCTCTAGCGGGATCTTACAATGAGCAGTTCTTC. This sequence encodes CASSALAGSYNEQFF.

This chain uses TRBV18 with TRBJ2-1, with no clear D. CDR1 and CDR2 from the germline V gene are KGHSH and LQKENI. The CDR3 contains 13 residues. Trimming cost V 6 bases and J 8 bases, with 14 bases left between them. The DNA for the CDR3 is TGTGCCAGCTCTCCCCTAACGATCGATGAGCAGTTCTTC. Amino acids: CASSPLTIDEQFF. The entire variable domain, with the rest obtained from reference TRBV18 and TRBJ2-1, is as follows: NAGVMQNPRHLVRRRGQEARLRCSPMKGHSHVYWYRQLPEEGLKFMVYLQKENIIDESGMPKERFSAEFPKEGPSILRIQQVVRGDSAAYFCASSPLTIDEQFFGPGTRLTVL.

V is TRBV19 and J is TRBJ1-1; D call uncertain. Germline V lookup: CDR1 LNHDA, CDR2 SQIVND (reference sequence). The CDR3 length is 15 residues. V was shortened by 5 bases and J by 0 bases, with 13 bases between the two germline ends. The CDR3 DNA reads TGTGCCAGTAGTTCAACGGGATTCATGAACACTGAAGCTTTCTTT. Amino acid sequence: CASSSTGFMNTEAFF.

Concerning this clone: This sample also contains other DNA sequences that code for the same CDR3. This rearrangement joins TRBV7-9 to TRBJ1-1; perhaps TRBD1 as D (5 bases). The CDR3 is 14 amino acids. CDR1 and CDR2 (germline): SEHNR, FQNEAQ (reference sequence). V was trimmed by 5 bases and J by 1 base, leaving 11 bases between them. As DNA, the CDR3 is TGTGCCAGCAGCGCTCTCGGGGGGAACACTGAAGCTTTCTTT. Translated: CASSALGGNTEAFF.

The chain employs TRBV5-1 and TRBJ2-1; D not resolved. Germline V gene lookup returns CDR1 SGHRS and CDR2 YFSETQ. The germline V and J ends were trimmed by 0 bases and 3 bases, with 13 bases remaining between them. The CDR3 runs to 16 residues. DNA of the CDR3: TGCGCCAGCAGCTTGGCCCCAGACCCGCTCTACAATGAGCAGTTCTTC. Protein product: CASSLAPDPLYNEQFF.

This chain uses TRBV6-6 with TRBJ1-4, with unresolved D. V was clipped by 6 bases and J by 3 bases, with 14 bases between them. CDR1 is MNHNY and CDR2 is SVGAGI in the germline V gene (reference sequence). The CDR3 is made up of 15 amino acids. The CDR3 DNA is TGTGCCAGCAGACACCGCCAGATCCCTAATGAAAAACTGTTTTTT. Amino acid sequence: CASRHRQIPNEKLFF.

This chain links TRBV7-6 with TRBJ1-1; the D gene is possibly TRBD1 (5 bases). Germline V CDR1 and CDR2: SGHVS, FNYEAQ. The CDR3 contains 13 residues. With 0 bases removed from V and 4 bases from J, the gap between germline ends came to 6 bases. The CDR3 sequence is CASSLAQGTEAFF. CDR3 coding DNA: TGTGCCAGCAGCTTAGCGCAGGGCACTGAAGCTTTCTTT.

The chain joins TRBV30 to TRBJ2-4; 8 nucleotides match TRBD2. Germline assignment: CDR1 GTSNPN and CDR2 SVGIG (reference sequence). This CDR3 comprises 14 residues. Unmatched junction bases numbered 7, after V lost 2 bases and J lost 7 bases. The CDR3 loop reads CAWSQGLVSNIQYF. The CDR3 DNA reads as TGTGCCTGGAGTCAGGGACTAGTCAGTAACATTCAGTACTTC.

The chain links TRBV6-1 to TRBJ2-5; D is ambiguous. Germline V gene lookup returns CDR1 MNHNS and CDR2 SASEGT. CDR3 length: 14 amino acids. Deletions cut 3 bases from V and 7 bases from J, with 15 bases between. This CDR3 reads CASSDGPTWGTQYF. The CDR3 region has the DNA TGTGCCAGCAGTGATGGCCCGACTTGGGGGACCCAGTACTTC.

The chain couples TRBV11-2 to TRBJ1-2, with D maybe TRBD1 (6 bases). CDR1 is SGHAT, CDR2 FQNNGV, per germline. The V gene lost 2 bases and the J gene lost 4 bases, with 11 bases spanning the gap. The CDR3 contains 14 residues. The CDR3 region is CASSLLGAGYGYTF. The CDR3 DNA reads TGTGCCAGCAGCTTACTGGGGGCGGGCTATGGCTACACCTTC.

The chain is built from TRBV7-2 and TRBJ2-2; D is ambiguous. CDR1 and CDR2 from the germline V gene are SGHTA and FQGNSA. The CDR3 sequence is 14 residues long. The germline V and J ends were trimmed by 3 bases and 3 bases, with 8 bases remaining between them. CDR3 nucleotides: TGTGCCAGCAGCTTCAGTCCCGACACCGGGGAGCTGTTTTTT. Translating it yields CASSFSPDTGELFF.